Here is one TCR beta chain with its context. The antigen is undetermined. Clones were read by immunoSEQ multiplex PCR, and TCRdb kept only the in-frame ones, dropping some. The data hold about 35,000 clones, with about 95% observed a single time. The source of the sample is a study of graft-versus-host responses after intestinal transplantation. About the study: The whole recipient group had anti-thymocyte globulin induction followed by tacrolimus and steroids for around three years. Study results and caveats: Detection of GvH clones occurred in recipient marrow, and some had their first appearance in ileum or blood. Early declines in HvG clones that occurred post-transplant were associated with peak circulating GvH clone levels. High graft-versus-host to host-versus-graft T cell clonal ratios marked allografts of patients with graft-donor macrochimerism.

The germline CDR1 and CDR2 sequences are MDHEN and SYDVKM. The CDR3 spans 14 residues. With 5 bases removed from V and 4 bases from J, the gap between germline ends came to 9 bases. This sequence was found in a human patient who received an intestinal transplant, so some T cells may come from the graft donor. The specimen comprised PBMCs, sampled 16 days after intestinal transplant. The chain recombines TRBV28 with TRBJ2-6, with D unclear. CDR3 in DNA: TGTGCCAGCAGTCCCTCTCTCGGGGCCAACGTCCTGACTTTC. Residues: CASSPSLGANVLTF.